The 28 T cell receptor beta chains given below trace back to one sample, sequenced in a study of blood T cell repertoires in COVID-19. The assay was immunoSEQ multiplex PCR, and TCRdb's table has in-frame clones only and misses some. The table includes some 130,000 clones, around 79% detected once. Sample: peripheral blood. The receptors were sampled from a man older than 75 with acute or convalescent COVID-19.

The chain joins TRBV7-2 to TRBJ1-5, with D perhaps matching TRBD1 (5 bases). Germline CDR1 and CDR2: SGHTA and FQGNSA. The length of the CDR3 is 13 residues. The V gene lost 5 bases and the J gene lost 2 bases, with 7 bases spanning the gap. The CDR3 DNA sequence: TGTGCCAGCAGCGGGGGGGGCAATCAGCCCCAGCATTTT. Amino acids: CASSGGGNQPQHF.

V usage is TRBV7-8 and J usage is TRBJ2-7; the D gene is possibly TRBD1 (6 bases). The CDR3 is 13 amino acids. The germline V gene has CDR1 SGHVS and CDR2 FQNEAQ. The V end was cut by 1 base, the J end by 6 bases, with 10 bases between. CDR3 bases: TGTGCCAGCAGCTTAGTTCAACAGGGCGAGCAGTACTTC. This sequence encodes CASSLVQQGEQYF. Combining the CDR3 with reference TRBV7-8 and TRBJ2-7 gives the whole variable domain GAGVSQSPRYKVAKRGQDVALRCDPISGHVSLFWYQQALGQGPEFLTYFQNEAQLDKSGLPSDRFFAERPEGSVSTLKIQRTQQEDSAVYLCASSLVQQGEQYFGPGTRLTVT.

V usage is TRBV19 and J usage is TRBJ1-6, with a weak D call TRBD1 (6 bases). Germline lookup yields CDR1 LNHDA and CDR2 SQIVND (reference sequence). Trimming left V 4 bases short and J 7 bases short, with 14 bases between. CDR3 length equals 15 residues. CDR3 loop: CASSTLDRLNSPLHF. The CDR3 DNA follows: TGTGCCAGTAGTACTTTGGACAGATTAAATTCACCCCTCCACTTT.

In its sample, this clone was seen a few times. The chain carries TRBV6-2 or TRBV6-3 and TRBJ1-6, with D perhaps matching TRBD1 (5 bases). Germline CDR1 and CDR2: MNHEY and SVGEGT. The V end was cut by 6 bases, the J end by 7 bases, with 13 bases between. The CDR3 covers 14 residues. CDR3 sequence (DNA): TGTGCCAGCAGCCGGGACTCACCAAATTCACCCCTCCACTTT. This translates into CASSRDSPNSPLHF.

This clone was seen a single time. The chain recombines TRBV30 with TRBJ2-5; no firm D call. The ends were cut back, 0 bases at V and 5 bases at J, with 7 bases in the middle. Germline-derived CDR1 and CDR2 are GTSNPN and SVGIG (reference sequence). The CDR3 consists of 12 residues. CDR3 sequence (DNA): TGTGCCTGGAGTGTACAGTTTGAGACCCAGTACTTC. Protein: CAWSVQFETQYF. Full variable domain (remainder filled in from reference TRBV30 and TRBJ2-5): SQTIHQWPATLVQPVGSPLSLECTVEGTSNPNLYWYRQAAGRGLQLLFYSVGIGQISSEVPQNLSASRPQDRQFILSSKKLLLSDSGFYLCAWSVQFETQYFGPGTRLLVL.

The chain has TRBV15 and TRBJ2-5, with D unclear. Germline lookup yields CDR1 LNHNV and CDR2 YYDKDF (reference sequence). The CDR3 is 13 residues long. The V and J ends lost 1 base and 5 bases respectively, with 8 bases between them. In DNA form, the CDR3 reads TGTGCCACCAGCAGAGCCCTTCGGGAGACCCAGTACTTC. This encodes CATSRALRETQYF.

The rearrangement uses TRBV5-5 and TRBJ2-7, with 11 bases fitting TRBD2. V lost 6 bases, J lost 4 bases, and 6 bases stayed unmatched. This CDR3 spans 14 amino acids. The germline V gene encodes CDR1 SGHKS and CDR2 YYEKEE (reference sequence). Written as DNA, the CDR3 is TGTGCCAGCAACTTAGCGGGGGGGCGGTACGAGCAGTACTTC. It specifies CASNLAGGRYEQYF. Filled out from reference TRBV5-5 and TRBJ2-7, the complete variable domain reads DAGVTQSPTHLIKTRGQQVTLRCSPISGHKSVSWYQQVLGQGPQFIFQYYEKEERGRGNFPDRFSARQFPNYSSELNVNALLLGDSALYLCASNLAGGRYEQYFGPGTRLTVT.

This sequence joins TRBV5-8 and TRBJ1-3, with D tentatively TRBD1 (5 bases). V was clipped by 2 bases and J by 4 bases, with 13 bases between them. The CDR3 extends over 15 amino acids. Germline assignment: CDR1 SGHTS and CDR2 YDEGEE. CDR3 coding DNA: TGTGCCAGCAGCTTCCCCCAGACAGAAGGAAACACCATATATTTT. Amino acid sequence: CASSFPQTEGNTIYF.

The J gene is TRBJ2-3, the V gene TRBV6-2 or TRBV6-3, with D perhaps matching TRBD2 (7 bases). V gave up 0 bases and J gave up 4 bases, with 11 bases separating them. CDR1 and CDR2 from the germline V gene are MNHEY and SVGEGT. This CDR3 is 15 amino acids long. CDR3 in DNA: TGTGCCAGCAGTTACTCGGGGGGGCTTGCAGATACGCAGTATTTT. Protein product: CASSYSGGLADTQYF.

The sample holds a few counts of this clone. V and J are TRBV5-5 and TRBJ2-1, with a possible D match to TRBD2 (5 bases). V was shortened by 0 bases and J by 0 bases, with 13 bases between the two germline ends. The germline CDR1 and CDR2 sequences are SGHKS and YYEKEE (reference sequence). This CDR3 is 17 amino acids long. The CDR3 DNA follows: TGTGCCAGCAGCTTGGACGGGGTCAGTGGCTCCTACAATGAGCAGTTCTTC. Translated: CASSLDGVSGSYNEQFF.

J is TRBJ1-5 and V is TRBV6-6; TRBD1 is a possible D gene (6 bases). From germline, CDR1 is MNHNY and CDR2 SVGAGI (reference sequence). The CDR3 runs to 14 residues. V dropped 2 bases and J dropped 5 bases, with 10 bases sitting between them. The CDR3 nucleotides are TGTGCCAGCAGTTACCCCGAGGGGGATCAGCCCCAGCATTTT. This translates into CASSYPEGDQPQHF.

This clone was recorded only once. This chain connects TRBV6-5 to TRBJ2-7, with TRBD2 matching 7 bases. V gave up 5 bases and J gave up 0 bases; unmatched junction bases: 4. The CDR3 consists of 14 residues. Germline CDR1 and CDR2: MNHEY and SVGAGI. The CDR3 DNA reads as TGTGCCAGCAGTCGACTAGCTCCCTCCTACGAGCAGTACTTC. Translating gives CASSRLAPSYEQYF.

The gene calls are TRBV11-2 and TRBJ2-7; no firm D call. The V end was cut by 2 bases, the J end by 1 base, with 9 bases between. The CDR3 length is 14 residues. The germline gives CDR1 SGHAT, CDR2 FQNNGV. The CDR3 DNA reads as TGTGCCAGCAGCTTAACAGACGGTTCCTACGAGCAGTACTTC. Its protein is CASSLTDGSYEQYF.

The V and J genes are TRBV5-5 and TRBJ2-7, with 7 bases fitting TRBD2. V gave up 6 bases and J gave up 3 bases; unmatched junction bases: 12. Germline lookup yields CDR1 SGHKS and CDR2 YYEKEE (reference sequence). CDR3 length: 15 amino acids. The DNA of the CDR3 is TGTGCCAGCACCCCCGCCTGGGGGGGATACTACGAGCAGTACTTC. Translation: CASTPAWGGYYEQYF.

Only one count was recorded for this clone. The chain combines TRBV10-3 with TRBJ2-1; the match to TRBD1 covers 10 bases. The CDR3 extends over 14 amino acids. Trimming removed 9 bases from V and 5 bases from J; junction bases left unmatched: 7. Germline V gene data show CDR1 as ENHRY and CDR2 as SYGVKD. The CDR3 nucleotides read TGTGCCATAGCCGGTGGGACAGGGGACAATGAGCAGTTCTTC. Translating gives CAIAGGTGDNEQFF.

In its sample, this clone was seen once. This rearrangement joins TRBV2 to TRBJ2-7; possibly TRBD1 for D (6 bases). The CDR3 covers 13 residues. V was pared by 6 bases and J by 7 bases, with 16 bases between. The germline V gene has CDR1 SNHLY and CDR2 FYNNEI. CDR3 coding DNA: TGTGCCAGCAGGGGAAACAGGGCTGGGGAGCAGTACTTC. Protein: CASRGNRAGEQYF.

The chain recombines TRBV5-5 with TRBJ1-6; 12 nucleotides line up with TRBD1. CDR1 is SGHKS and CDR2 is YYEKEE in the germline V gene (reference sequence). The CDR3 length is 17 residues. The V and J ends lost 2 bases and 8 bases, in that order; junction bases with no gene match: 8. Written as DNA, the CDR3 is TGTGCCAGCAGCTTTGGGACAGGGGGCGCGAGTTATTCACCCCTCCACTTT. Protein: CASSFGTGGASYSPLHF.

CDR3 nucleotide sequence: TGTGCCAGCAGCACCGGACAGGGGGCGCGAGTTGGCACAGATACGCAGTATTTT. Residues: CASSTGQGARVGTDTQYF. The V and J genes are TRBV7-6 and TRBJ2-3, with 11 bases matching TRBD1. The CDR3 consists of 18 residues. V trimming: 5 bases; J trimming: 1 base; junction bases outside the gene matches: 11. Germline CDR1 and CDR2: SGHVS and FNYEAQ.

The chain is built from TRBV2 and TRBJ1-4; D possibly corresponds to TRBD1 (5 bases). Trimming left V 5 bases short and J 4 bases short, with 17 bases between. The germline CDR1 and CDR2 sequences are SNHLY and FYNNEI. This CDR3 has 16 residues. The CDR3 spells CASSPSQGLINEKLFF. The CDR3 DNA follows: TGTGCCAGCAGTCCCTCCCAGGGACTCATTAATGAAAAACTGTTTTTT.

This chain uses TRBV30 with TRBJ1-1; no clear D. The CDR3 runs to 12 residues. V lost 4 bases, J lost 0 bases, and 6 bases lay in between. The germline gives CDR1 GTSNPN, CDR2 SVGIG (reference sequence). CDR3 in DNA: TGTGCCTGGAACTTAATGAACACTGAAGCTTTCTTT. Translation gives CAWNLMNTEAFF.

The V and J genes are TRBV2 and TRBJ1-1, with TRBD1 matching over 9 bases. V dropped 6 bases and J dropped 0; count of bases not matched to a gene: 5. CDR1 SNHLY and CDR2 FYNNEI come from the germline V gene. CDR3 size: 15 residues. The CDR3 sequence: CASRPGTGMNTEAFF. CDR3 bases: TGTGCCAGCAGGCCCGGGACAGGGATGAACACTGAAGCTTTCTTT. The full variable domain, its missing parts supplied by reference TRBV2 and TRBJ1-1, is EPEVTQTPSHQVTQMGQEVILRCVPISNHLYFYWYRQILGQKVEFLVSFYNNEISEKSEIFDDQFSVERPDGSNFTLKIRSTKLEDSAMYFCASRPGTGMNTEAFFGQGTRLTVV.

This clone was counted a few times. The chain employs TRBV5-1 and TRBJ2-1; 7 bases align to TRBD1. This CDR3 has 14 amino acids. CDR1 SGHRS and CDR2 YFSETQ come from the germline V gene. The junction had 10 bases not matched to a gene; V was cut back by 4 bases and J by 9 bases. This CDR3 is CASSKGQPAGEQFF. In DNA, the CDR3 is TGCGCCAGCAGCAAGGGACAGCCCGCCGGTGAGCAGTTCTTC.

This clone is a singleton in its sample. The chain carries TRBV18 and TRBJ2-1, with 9 bases aligning to TRBD2. V dropped 3 bases and J dropped 5; count of bases not matched to a gene: 2. This CDR3 contains 14 residues. CDR1 and CDR2 (germline): KGHSH, LQKENI. Here the CDR3 DNA reads TGTGCCAGCTCACCTCGGACTAGCGACAATGAGCAGTTCTTC. Residues: CASSPRTSDNEQFF.

This chain uses TRBV7-3 with TRBJ1-5; D gene ambiguous. Per germline, CDR1 SGHTA and CDR2 FQGTGA. V was shortened by 1 base and J by 3 bases, with 10 bases between the two germline ends. The CDR3 extends over 15 amino acids. CDR3 nucleotides: TGTGCCAGCAGCTTAAAGGCAGGTGACAATCAGCCCCAGCATTTT. It yields the protein CASSLKAGDNQPQHF.

This clone was counted at least ten times. The V and J genes are TRBV7-9 and TRBJ1-2; no reliable D call. Trimming stripped 4 bases from V and 4 bases from J, with 16 bases between. This CDR3 has 15 amino acids. Germline V gives CDR1 SEHNR, CDR2 FQNEAQ (reference sequence). The CDR3 loop is CASSSFRELTYGYTF. Here the CDR3 DNA reads TGTGCCAGCAGCTCTTTTCGGGAGCTAACCTATGGCTACACCTTC.

V is TRBV18 and J is TRBJ2-7, with no clear D. The germline CDR1 and CDR2 sequences are KGHSH and LQKENI. The CDR3 length is 14 residues. V was clipped by 6 bases and J by 3 bases, with 15 bases between them. The CDR3 coding sequence is TGTGCCAGCTCCTTAGGCGGCCCCTTCTACGAGCAGTACTTC. The encoded protein is CASSLGGPFYEQYF. Together with reference TRBV18 and TRBJ2-7, the CDR3 gives the full variable domain: NAGVMQNPRHLVRRRGQEARLRCSPMKGHSHVYWYRQLPEEGLKFMVYLQKENIIDESGMPKERFSAEFPKEGPSILRIQQVVRGDSAAYFCASSLGGPFYEQYFGPGTRLTVT.

This clone has ten or more counts. Other DNA sequences in the same sample also yield this CDR3. The rearrangement links TRBV5-1 to TRBJ1-4, with D hard to call. The CDR3 is 15 amino acids. The germline V gene has CDR1 SGHRS and CDR2 YFSETQ. Trimming removed 0 bases from V and 0 bases from J, with 6 bases in between. CDR3 region: CASSLAGATNEKLFF. CDR3 nucleotides: TGCGCCAGCAGCTTGGCGGGTGCAACTAATGAAAAACTGTTTTTT.

This clone was seen a handful of times. This CDR3 reads CASSWDRDSPLHF. The DNA for the CDR3 is TGTGCCAGCAGTTGGGACAGGGATTCACCCCTCCACTTT. The V and J genes are TRBV2 and TRBJ1-6; 9 nucleotides line up with TRBD1. The CDR3 length is 13 residues. Germline CDR1 is SNHLY and CDR2 is FYNNEI. The V segment lost 5 bases and the J segment 8 bases; nucleotides outside the gene matches: 1.